This T cell receptor (beta chain) came from a study of blood T cells in healthy people across ages. Sample-barcoded 5' priming and a J-beta primer mix drove a second PCR of about 6 to 12 cycles. TCRdb re-analysed the 5' RACE reads in MiXCR, keeping a single row per CDR3 protein. The sample holds under 2 million distinct CDR3 sequences, roughly 32% seen once. Overall study findings and caveats: Estimates of diversity drawn from one million T cells were considered underestimates.

Of note for this clonotype: Its cognate antigen is unknown.

This CDR3 comprises 17 residues. The germline V gene encodes CDR1 MNHEY and CDR2 SVGEGT. V lost 3 bases and J 2 bases, leaving 18 bases between the germline ends. The TCR originated in a woman in her thirties in good health. The sample comprised blood. V is TRBV6-2 or TRBV6-3 and J is TRBJ2-3, with a tentative D call TRBD2 (6 bases). CDR3 in DNA: TGTGCCAGCAGTTATTCGAGTGCGGGGTCCTTCACAGATACGCAGTATTTT. This encodes CASSYSSAGSFTDTQYF.